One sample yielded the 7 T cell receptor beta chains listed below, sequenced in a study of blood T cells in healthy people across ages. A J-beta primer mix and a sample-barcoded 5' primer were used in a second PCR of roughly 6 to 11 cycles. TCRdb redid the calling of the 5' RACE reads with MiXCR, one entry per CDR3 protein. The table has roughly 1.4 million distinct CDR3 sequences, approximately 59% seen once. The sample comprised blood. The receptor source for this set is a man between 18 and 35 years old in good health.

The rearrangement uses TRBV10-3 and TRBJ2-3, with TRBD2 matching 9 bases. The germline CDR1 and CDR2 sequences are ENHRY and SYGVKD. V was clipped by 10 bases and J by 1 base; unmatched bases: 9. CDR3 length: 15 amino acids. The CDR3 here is CATRDLAGGTDTQYF. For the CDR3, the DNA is TGTGCCACCCGTGACTTAGCGGGAGGCACAGATACGCAGTATTTT.

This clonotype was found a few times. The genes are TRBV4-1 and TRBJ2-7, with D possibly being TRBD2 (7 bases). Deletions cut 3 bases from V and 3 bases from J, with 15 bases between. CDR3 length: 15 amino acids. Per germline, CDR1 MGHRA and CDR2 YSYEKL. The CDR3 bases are TGCGCCAGCAGCCACGCCCGGGGGGCTAACTACGAGCAGTACTTC. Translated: CASSHARGANYEQYF.

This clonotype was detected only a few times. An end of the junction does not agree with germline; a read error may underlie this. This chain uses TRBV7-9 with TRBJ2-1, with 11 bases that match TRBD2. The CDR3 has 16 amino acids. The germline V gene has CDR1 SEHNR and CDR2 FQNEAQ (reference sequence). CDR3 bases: TGTGCCAGCAGTTTAGTAGTAGCGGGAGGGGACAATGAGCAGTTCTTC. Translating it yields CASSLVVAGGDNEQFF.

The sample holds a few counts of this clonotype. CDR3 sequence reads: CASSLPGSNIQYF. CDR3 nucleotide sequence: TGTGCCAGCAGTTTGCCGGGGTCGAACATTCAGTACTTC. The V and J genes are TRBV27 and TRBJ2-4; possible D gene TRBD2, 5 bases. Trimming cost V 3 bases and J 7 bases, with 10 bases left between them. This CDR3 contains 13 residues. From germline, CDR1 is MNHEY and CDR2 SMNVEV (reference sequence).

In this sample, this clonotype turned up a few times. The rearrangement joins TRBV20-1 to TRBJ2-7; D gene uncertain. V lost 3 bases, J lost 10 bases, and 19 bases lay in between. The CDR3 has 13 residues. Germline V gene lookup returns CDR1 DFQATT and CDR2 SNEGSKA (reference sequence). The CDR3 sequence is CSARRPLEVFQYF. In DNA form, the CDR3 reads TGCAGTGCTAGGCGACCGTTAGAGGTGTTTCAGTACTTC.

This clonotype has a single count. CDR3: CNPEGLTSTDTQYF. The CDR3, as DNA: TGCAATCCCGAGGGCCTGACTAGCACAGATACGCAGTATTTT. J is TRBJ2-3 and V is TRBV20-1, with D possibly TRBD2 on 5 matching bases. Looked up from germline, CDR1 is DFQATT and CDR2 is SNEGSKA (reference sequence). The CDR3 is 14 residues long.

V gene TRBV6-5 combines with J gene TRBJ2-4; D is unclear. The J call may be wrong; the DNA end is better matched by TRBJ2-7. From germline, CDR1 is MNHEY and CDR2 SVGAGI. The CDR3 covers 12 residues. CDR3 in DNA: TGTGCCAGCAGCCCCGACGCAGACGAGCAGTACTTC. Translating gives CASSPDADEQYF.